This entry is about one T cell receptor beta chain. Its target is unknown. This CDR3 comprises 15 residues. CDR1 is SGHDT, CDR2 YYEEEE, per germline. Trimming at V came to 1 base and at J to 5 bases, leaving 9 bases not matched to a gene. The data were obtained in a study of cytomegalovirus exposure and HLA in healthy donors. Study-wide findings and caveats: Common viral pathogens (according to a later analysis) appeared linked to several of the most significant clusters.

PCR involved 60 Vbeta and 13 Jbeta primers. Measured with immunoSEQ multiplex PCR; TCRdb has only the in-frame clones, and not every one. Here the sample spans 120,000 or so clones, more than 75% being singletons. This receptor was obtained from a man younger than 30 in good health and CMV-seronegative. The chain uses TRBV5-6 and TRBJ2-7, with 7 bases matching TRBD1. Specimen: PBMCs. Written as DNA, the CDR3 is TGTGCCAGCAGCTTGACGGACAGGCTTATCCACGAGCAGTACTTC. Its translation: CASSLTDRLIHEQYF.